These 20 T cell receptor beta chains came from one sample sequenced in a study of regulatory T cells in long-lasting Graves disease. Specified time point: persistent/refractory GD, antithyroid drugs over 5 years with positive TRAb. RNA from PBMCs was the source of the TCR library. Researchers made TCR beta libraries by using iRepertoire HTBI primers and running Arm-PCR on CDR3 regions. MiXCR, run by TCRdb on the multiplex PCR reads, gives a single entry per CDR3 protein. The data show about 660,000 distinct CDR3 sequences, with about 32% seen just once and 40% to 55% held by the top ten. Sequences were derived from peripheral blood mononuclear cells (PBMCs), sampled when the disease was refractory, from a patient treated with antithyroid drugs. These receptors all come from a female donor with Graves disease.

This clonotype was seen only a few times. The gene calls are TRBV7-2 and TRBJ2-4, with 10 bases that match TRBD1. Germline lookup yields CDR1 SGHTA and CDR2 FQGNSA. The CDR3 extends over 15 amino acids. V shed 7 bases and J 8 bases; nucleotides not matched to a gene: 11. The CDR3 nucleotides read TGTGCCAGCAAGGCCTCGACAGGGGGCTGGGACATTCAGTACTTC. Translation gives CASKASTGGWDIQYF. Full variable domain (missing parts from reference TRBV7-2 and TRBJ2-4): GAGVSQSPSNKVTEKGKDVELRCDPISGHTALYWYRQSLGQGLEFLIYFQGNSAPDKSGLPSDRFSAERTGGSVSTLTIQRTQQEDSAVYLCASKASTGGWDIQYFGAGTRLSVL.

The table lists this clonotype with many counts. The rearrangement joins TRBV12-3 or TRBV12-4 to TRBJ1-1; D is unresolved. This CDR3 comprises 12 residues. V lost 7 bases, J lost 1 base, and 7 bases lay in between. The CDR3 coding sequence is TGTGCCAGCACGAACAGGAACACTGAAGCTTTCTTT. This gives the protein CASTNRNTEAFF.

The rearrangement joins TRBV7-9 to TRBJ2-7, with 8 bases matching TRBD1. Germline loops: CDR1 SEHNR, CDR2 FQNEAQ (reference sequence). The CDR3 consists of 15 residues. After removal of 3 bases from V and 2 bases from J, the junction contained 6 bases not matched to a gene. CDR3 DNA: TGTGCCAGCAGCTTTGAACGACAGGGGACCTACGAGCAGTACTTC. This codes for CASSFERQGTYEQYF.

The table lists this clonotype with a few counts. This chain uses TRBV5-1 with TRBJ1-2; D is ambiguous. This CDR3 is built from 15 residues. Germline lookup yields CDR1 SGHRS and CDR2 YFSETQ. V was pared by 1 base and J by 0 bases, with 10 bases between. This CDR3 reads CASSLSRETNYGYTF. As DNA, the CDR3 is TGCGCCAGCAGCTTGTCCCGAGAAACTAACTATGGCTACACCTTC.

This clonotype was recorded a few times. V usage is TRBV29-1 and J usage is TRBJ1-1; D remains unclear. This CDR3 is 14 amino acids long. Looked up from germline, CDR1 is SQVTM and CDR2 is ANQGSEA. V lost 5 bases, J lost 2 bases, and 15 bases lay in between. The CDR3 loop reads CSVLSDPSNTEAFF. The CDR3, as DNA: TGCAGCGTTCTCTCTGACCCATCAAACACTGAAGCTTTCTTT.

In this sample, this clonotype turned up many times. The chain's CDR3 is CAIRGHLEATNEKLFF. CDR3 nucleotide sequence: TGTGCCATCAGGGGACACCTCGAAGCAACTAATGAAAAACTGTTTTTT. V usage is TRBV10-3 and J usage is TRBJ1-4, with D maybe TRBD1 (6 bases). This CDR3 has 16 amino acids. Germline V gives CDR1 ENHRY, CDR2 SYGVKD. The germline V and J ends were trimmed by 6 bases and 0 bases, with 14 bases remaining between them.

In this sample, this clonotype turned up many times. The chain joins TRBV28 to TRBJ1-4; D is ambiguous. The CDR3 sequence is 15 residues long. Trimming removed 2 bases at V and 7 bases at J, with 14 bases between. Per germline, CDR1 MDHEN and CDR2 SYDVKM. The CDR3 bases are TGTGCCAGCAGTTTAGAAAAAGTGGTGGGTGAAAAACTGTTTTTT. Residues: CASSLEKVVGEKLFF.

The chain uses TRBV10-3 and TRBJ2-7; D is possibly TRBD1 (6 bases). Deletions cut 0 bases from V and 5 bases from J, with 8 bases between. Germline assignment: CDR1 ENHRY and CDR2 SYGVKD. This CDR3 contains 13 residues. The DNA of the CDR3 is TGTGCCATCAGTGAGTCGAAGGGGGACGAGCAGTACTTC. Protein sequence: CAISESKGDEQYF.

The V call is TRBV6-9, the J call TRBJ1-1; no clear D. V dropped 3 bases and J dropped 7 bases, with 12 bases sitting between them. This CDR3 has 13 amino acids. Germline V gives CDR1 MNHGY, CDR2 SVAAGI. The DNA for the CDR3 is TGTGCCAGCAGTTACCGAGAGGGAGGTGAAGCTTTCTTT. It is translated as CASSYREGGEAFF.

This clonotype has just a few counts. The rearrangement uses TRBV19 and TRBJ1-1; D remains unclear. The CDR3 extends over 15 amino acids. The V gene lost 4 bases and the J gene lost 3 bases, with 15 bases spanning the gap. Looked up from germline, CDR1 is LNHDA and CDR2 is SQIVND (reference sequence). The CDR3 sequence is CASSSQDGLYTEAFF. The CDR3, as DNA: TGTGCCAGTAGTAGCCAGGACGGATTGTACACTGAAGCTTTCTTT.

CDR3 sequence (DNA): TGTGCCAGCAGTGAAGTAGGGGGTAGCAATCAGCCCCAGCATTTT. Protein sequence: CASSEVGGSNQPQHF. This chain connects TRBV6-1 to TRBJ1-5; a possible D gene is TRBD1 (6 bases). The germline V and J ends were trimmed by 1 base and 0 bases, with 7 bases remaining between them. Germline CDR1 reads MNHNS; CDR2 reads SASEGT. CDR3 length: 15 residues.

This clonotype has more than one count but fewer than ten. The rearrangement joins TRBV15 to TRBJ1-2, with D possibly matching TRBD1 (5 bases). Trimming pared 0 bases from V and 7 bases from J, leaving 9 bases between. Looked up from germline, CDR1 is LNHNV and CDR2 is YYDKDF (reference sequence). This CDR3 contains 13 residues. CDR3 sequence: CATSREGGRGYTF. The CDR3 coding sequence is TGTGCCACCAGCAGAGAGGGGGGACGTGGCTACACCTTC.

This clonotype turned up a few times. The chain links TRBV6-2 or TRBV6-3 to TRBJ1-2, with a possible D match to TRBD1 (6 bases). Germline lookup yields CDR1 MNHEY and CDR2 SVGEGT. Trimming took 0 bases from V and 4 from J, leaving 12 bases between them. CDR3 length equals 15 residues. CDR3 DNA sequence: TGTGCCAGCAGTTACTCGAACAGGGAGGGCTATGGCTACACCTTC. Its protein product is CASSYSNREGYGYTF.

This chain uses TRBV20-1 with TRBJ1-1; D might be TRBD1 (5 bases). CDR3 length: 13 residues. Germline-derived CDR1 and CDR2 are DFQATT and SNEGSKA (reference sequence). V gave up 3 bases and J gave up 2 bases, with 10 bases separating them. The CDR3 bases are TGCAGTGCTAGCGAAGGGGTCAACACTGAAGCTTTCTTT. This sequence encodes CSASEGVNTEAFF.

In its sample, this clonotype was seen many times. This sequence joins TRBV11-1 and TRBJ2-2; D gene uncertain. This CDR3 is built from 13 residues. Germline-derived CDR1 and CDR2 are SGHAT and FQDESV (reference sequence). V was cut by 3 bases and J by 2 bases, with 4 bases left in between. CDR3 coding DNA: TGTGCCAGCAGCTTGGTCAACACCGGGGAGCTGTTTTTT. This codes for CASSLVNTGELFF.

In its sample, this clonotype was seen a few times. The chain links TRBV18 to TRBJ1-4; TRBD1 agrees at 9 bases. Germline V gene lookup returns CDR1 KGHSH and CDR2 LQKENI. Trimming removed 2 bases from V and 4 bases from J; junction bases left unmatched: 2. The CDR3 contains 15 residues. The CDR3 DNA reads as TGTGCCAGCTCACCAGGACAGGGGTATAATGAAAAACTGTTTTTT. This gives the protein CASSPGQGYNEKLFF. Complete variable domain (other parts from reference TRBV18 and TRBJ1-4): NAGVMQNPRHLVRRRGQEARLRCSPMKGHSHVYWYRQLPEEGLKFMVYLQKENIIDESGMPKERFSAEFPKEGPSILRIQQVVRGDSAAYFCASSPGQGYNEKLFFGSGTQLSVL.

The J gene is TRBJ2-7, the V gene TRBV5-1; 7 nucleotides line up with TRBD1. CDR3 length equals 15 residues. J gave up 3 bases and V 0 bases, and 6 bases lay outside the gene matches. Germline CDR1 is SGHRS and CDR2 is YFSETQ. DNA of the CDR3: TGCGCCAGCAGCTTGGCCTCAGGGACAGTCTACGAGCAGTACTTC. The encoded protein is CASSLASGTVYEQYF.

This clonotype has a handful of counts. The gene calls are TRBV13 and TRBJ2-7; D is ambiguous. The CDR3 length is 13 residues. The germline V gene has CDR1 PRHDT and CDR2 FYEKMQ (reference sequence). Between the trimmed V and J ends, which lost 5 bases and 4 bases, there was a span of 12 bases. This chain's CDR3 is CASSGRVGYEQYF. The CDR3 DNA sequence: TGTGCCAGCAGCGGTCGCGTGGGGTACGAGCAGTACTTC.

This clonotype has only a few counts. The rearrangement joins TRBV15 to TRBJ2-5; D tentatively fits TRBD1 or TRBD2 (5 bases each). CDR1 is LNHNV and CDR2 is YYDKDF in the germline V gene (reference sequence). Trimming took 4 bases from V and 2 from J, leaving 11 bases between them. The CDR3 consists of 14 residues. The CDR3 DNA sequence: TGTGCCACCAGCACGGGACGTTTTCAAGAGACCCAGTACTTC. It yields the protein CATSTGRFQETQYF.

The table lists this clonotype with a few counts. The V call is TRBV30, the J call TRBJ1-5, with D tentatively TRBD1 (5 bases). The V end was cut by 0 bases, the J end by 6 bases, with 15 bases between. There are 15 residues in the CDR3. Per the germline V gene, CDR1 is GTSNPN and CDR2 is SVGIG (reference sequence). CDR3 in DNA: TGTGCCTGGAGTGTAGGGGCAGGTTTAGTTCAGCCCCAGCATTTT. Protein: CAWSVGAGLVQPQHF.